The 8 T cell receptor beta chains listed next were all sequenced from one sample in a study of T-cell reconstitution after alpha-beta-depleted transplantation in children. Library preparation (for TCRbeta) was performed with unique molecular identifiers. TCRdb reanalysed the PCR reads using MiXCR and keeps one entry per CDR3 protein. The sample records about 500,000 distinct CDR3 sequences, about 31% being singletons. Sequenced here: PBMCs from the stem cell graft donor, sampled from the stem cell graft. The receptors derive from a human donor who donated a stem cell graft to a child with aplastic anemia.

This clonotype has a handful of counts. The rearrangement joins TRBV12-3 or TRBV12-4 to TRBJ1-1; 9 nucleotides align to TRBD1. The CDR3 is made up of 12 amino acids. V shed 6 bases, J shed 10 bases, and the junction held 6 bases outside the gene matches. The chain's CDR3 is CASRRTGVSAFF. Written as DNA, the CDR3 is TGTGCCAGCAGGCGGACAGGGGTATCAGCTTTCTTT.

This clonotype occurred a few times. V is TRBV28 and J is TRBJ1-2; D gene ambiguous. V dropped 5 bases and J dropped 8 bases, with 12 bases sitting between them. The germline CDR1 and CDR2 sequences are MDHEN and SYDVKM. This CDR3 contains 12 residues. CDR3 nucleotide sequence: TGTGCCAGCAGTCCCCTCCCACAAGGCTACACCTTC. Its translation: CASSPLPQGYTF.

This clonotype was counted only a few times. The CDR3 spells CASTHRDRELGYTF. The CDR3 DNA is TGTGCCAGCACCCACCGGGACAGGGAACTTGGCTACACCTTC. The chain employs TRBV7-2 and TRBJ1-2; TRBD1 aligns across 9 bases. Germline V gene data show CDR1 as SGHTA and CDR2 as FQGNSA. The V and J ends lost 7 bases and 7 bases, in that order; junction bases with no gene match: 10. The CDR3 spans 14 residues.

Here the CDR3 DNA reads TGTGCCAGCAGTTCGAATGGTCAGCCCCAGCATTTT. Encoded protein: CASSSNGQPQHF. The chain combines TRBV27 with TRBJ1-5; D remains ambiguous. The CDR3 extends over 12 amino acids. V was clipped by 4 bases and J by 6 bases, with 7 bases between them. Germline V CDR1 and CDR2: MNHEY, SMNVEV (reference sequence).

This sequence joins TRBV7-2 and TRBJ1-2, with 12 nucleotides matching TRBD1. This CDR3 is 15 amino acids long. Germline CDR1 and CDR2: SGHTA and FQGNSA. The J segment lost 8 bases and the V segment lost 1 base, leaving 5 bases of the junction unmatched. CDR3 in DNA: TGTGCCAGCAGCTTAGGGGGACAGGGGGCGCGAGGCTACACCTTC. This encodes CASSLGGQGARGYTF.

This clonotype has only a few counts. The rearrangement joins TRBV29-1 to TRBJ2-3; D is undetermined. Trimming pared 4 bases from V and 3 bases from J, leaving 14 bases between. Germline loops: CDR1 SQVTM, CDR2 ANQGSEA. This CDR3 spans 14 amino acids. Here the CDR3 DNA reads TGCAGCGTTGCAGACCCCCTGCAAACAGATACGCAGTATTTT. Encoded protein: CSVADPLQTDTQYF.

In DNA, the CDR3 is TGTGCCAGCAGTTACTTCGCGAAAGTGGGAGGAAGGGACAATGAGCAGTTCTTC. Encoded protein: CASSYFAKVGGRDNEQFF. The chain is built from TRBV6-2 or TRBV6-3 and TRBJ2-1; tentatively, D is TRBD2 (6 bases). Looked up from germline, CDR1 is MNHEY and CDR2 is SVGEGT. V was trimmed by 1 base and J by 5 bases, leaving 21 bases between them. The length of the CDR3 is 18 residues.

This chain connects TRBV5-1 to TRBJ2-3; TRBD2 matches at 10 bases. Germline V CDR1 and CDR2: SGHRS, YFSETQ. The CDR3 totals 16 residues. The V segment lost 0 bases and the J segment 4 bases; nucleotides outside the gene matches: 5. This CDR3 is CASSLGPSGRADTQYF. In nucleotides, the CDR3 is TGCGCCAGCAGCTTGGGGCCTAGCGGGAGAGCAGATACGCAGTATTTT.